The present entry profiles one TCR beta chain with its context. The CDR3 is 16 residues long. The timepoints at which blood was sampled were baseline, cycle 4 day 1, and cycle 7 day 1. This specimen belongs to a study of OX40 agonist ivuxolimab in advanced cancers. Measured with immunoSEQ multiplex PCR; TCRdb has only the in-frame clones, and not every one. The table lists 55,000 to 70,000 clones, 84% of them singletons. The chain combines TRBV1 with TRBJ1-1; the table's D call, TRBD1, was not checked against the DNA. TRBV1 is flagged as a pseudogene. The origin of this receptor is an adult with an advanced solid tumor such as melanoma, head and neck, liver or kidney cancer. The starting material was CD4+ or CD8+ T cells sorted from blood, obtained in a trial of the OX40 agonist ivuxolimab. This CDR3 is CTSSHQEGGDNTEAFF. As DNA, the CDR3 is TGCACCAGCAGCCATCAAGAAGGGGGCGATAACACTGAAGCTTTCTTT.